The TCR beta chain under discussion was sequenced for a study of T-cell memory formation after mild COVID-19. TCRdb reanalysed the 5' RACE reads using MiXCR and keeps one entry per CDR3 protein. The sample holds hundreds of thousands of distinct CDR3 sequences; roughly 20% are singletons and the top ten take 20% to 25%. The CDR3 is made up of 17 amino acids. This clonotype originated in a man between 18 and 29 years old who had mild COVID-19 (a few samples of this study predate the infection). Cell type and time point are not known. The chain joins TRBV3-2 to TRBJ2-5; TRBD2, the table's D call, was not compared with the DNA. TRBV3-2 is assigned pseudogene status. Sequencing input: PBMCs or a T cell subset sorted from them (not recorded which). CDR3 sequence reads: CASSQDHASGEQETQYF. The CDR3 region has the DNA TGTGCCAGCAGCCAAGATCACGCCAGCGGGGAACAAGAGACCCAGTACTTC.